One sample yielded the 14 T cell receptor beta chains listed below, sequenced in a study of post-analysis software for immune sequencing data. Overall study results and limits: In patients, about five TRBV segments were more frequent than in controls, with TRBV5-6, TRBV5-1 and TRBV20-1 among them.

The TCR beta cDNA libraries carried unique molecular identifiers. In TCRdb, the PCR reads were re-called with MiXCR into one record per CDR3 protein. The table includes some 690,000 distinct CDR3 sequences, about 32% detected once. Antigen specificity for these receptors is unknown. Sequenced material: blood. The receptors were gathered from a girl between 10 and 17 years old with multiple sclerosis.

With regard to this clonotype: One end of the junction varies from germline; a read error may be responsible. This chain uses TRBV6-6 with TRBJ2-5, with TRBD2 matching 11 bases. The germline V gene encodes CDR1 MNHNY and CDR2 SVGAGI (reference sequence). The CDR3 spans 11 residues. CDR3 sequence: CASGGLETQYF. DNA for the CDR3: TGCGCTAGCGGGGGGTTGGAGACCCAGTACTTC.

The table lists this clonotype with a few counts. J is TRBJ2-5 and V is TRBV9; D possibly corresponds to TRBD2 (6 bases). The CDR3 is 14 amino acids. From germline, CDR1 is SGDLS and CDR2 YYNGEE. Trimming pared 3 bases from V and 5 bases from J, leaving 14 bases between. CDR3 loop: CASSAGGVRETQYF. DNA of the CDR3: TGTGCCAGCAGCGCCGGGGGAGTTCGGGAGACCCAGTACTTC.

The rearrangement links TRBV20-1 to TRBJ2-5; unclear D gene. V was pared by 3 bases and J by 0 bases, with 5 bases between. CDR3 length equals 12 residues. From germline, CDR1 is DFQATT and CDR2 SNEGSKA (reference sequence). The DNA for the CDR3 is TGCAGTGCTAGGATATACCAAGAGACCCAGTACTTC. Protein sequence: CSARIYQETQYF.

The genes are TRBV5-1 and TRBJ2-5; possible D gene TRBD2, 6 bases. Looked up from germline, CDR1 is SGHRS and CDR2 is YFSETQ. The V end was cut by 4 bases, the J end by 2 bases, with 12 bases between. The CDR3 contains 14 residues. For the CDR3, the DNA is TGCGCCAGCAGCCACAGACTAGATCAAGAGACCCAGTACTTC. Encoded protein: CASSHRLDQETQYF.

In this sample, this clonotype turned up a few times. The chain has TRBV5-6 and TRBJ2-6; 10 bases fit TRBD2. This CDR3 is built from 13 residues. J lost 10 bases, V lost 5 bases, and 3 bases had no gene match. Germline V CDR1 and CDR2: SGHDT, YYEEEE. The CDR3 protein is CASRILAGNVLTF. CDR3 DNA sequence: TGTGCCAGCAGGATACTAGCGGGAAACGTCCTGACTTTC.

V and J are TRBV4-3 and TRBJ2-7, with TRBD2 identical over 9 bases. This CDR3 region has 16 residues. Germline-derived CDR1 and CDR2 are LGHNA and YSLEER. Trimming removed 0 bases from V and 2 bases from J; junction bases left unmatched: 5. The CDR3 sequence is CASSQDGPSGAYEQYF. In DNA form, the CDR3 reads TGCGCCAGCAGCCAAGATGGGCCTAGCGGGGCCTACGAGCAGTACTTC.

This chain connects TRBV28 to TRBJ1-6; D is perhaps TRBD1 (6 bases). In germline, CDR1 is MDHEN, CDR2 SYDVKM. The CDR3 consists of 18 residues. Between the trimmed V and J ends, which lost 6 bases and 7 bases, there was a span of 25 bases. The CDR3 region is CASSPLRIGGLNNSPLHF. The CDR3 DNA is TGTGCCAGCAGCCCCCTACGAATCGGGGGGCTAAACAATTCACCCCTCCACTTT.

V is TRBV20-1 and J is TRBJ1-2; 7 bases agree with TRBD1. From germline, CDR1 is DFQATT and CDR2 SNEGSKA (reference sequence). V lost 6 bases, J lost 7 bases, and 26 bases stayed unmatched. CDR3 length: 18 residues. CDR3 nucleotide sequence: TGCAGTGCCCCACTATCTACCACAGGGGCCCCTGTTCTGACTGGCTACACCTTC. Protein sequence: CSAPLSTTGAPVLTGYTF.

Written as DNA, the CDR3 is TGTGCCAGCAGTGGGGGGCCACCCGGAGAGACCCAGTACTTC. It specifies CASSGGPPGETQYF. V usage is TRBV25-1 and J usage is TRBJ2-5, with a possible D match to TRBD1 (6 bases). Trimming took off 4 bases at V and 4 bases at J, with 13 bases between the two ends. CDR3 length equals 14 residues. The germline V gene encodes CDR1 MGHDK and CDR2 SYGVNS.

The chain combines TRBV5-8 with TRBJ2-7; D perhaps matches TRBD2 (5 bases). With 3 bases removed from V and 5 bases from J, the gap between germline ends came to 15 bases. This CDR3 contains 14 residues. CDR1 SGHTS and CDR2 YDEGEE come from the germline V gene. The CDR3 sequence is CASSSIAGGDEQYF. The CDR3 bases are TGTGCCAGCAGCTCGATCGCGGGTGGGGACGAGCAGTACTTC.

The V and J genes are TRBV6-8 and TRBJ1-5; tentatively, D is TRBD1 (5 bases). This CDR3 has 15 residues. V lost 6 bases, J lost 1 base, and 13 bases lay in between. Germline V gene lookup returns CDR1 MNHGY and CDR2 SAAAGT. CDR3 loop: CASSSTVGSNQPQHF. The CDR3 DNA is TGTGCCAGCAGCTCGACAGTCGGGAGCAATCAGCCCCAGCATTTT.

The J gene is TRBJ2-1, the V gene TRBV20-1; 9 nucleotides match TRBD2. CDR1 is DFQATT and CDR2 is SNEGSKA in the germline V gene (reference sequence). The CDR3 has 15 amino acids. V dropped 6 bases and J dropped 9; count of bases not matched to a gene: 15. The CDR3 protein is CSARMGGRARGEQFF. The CDR3 DNA reads as TGCAGTGCCCGCATGGGCGGGAGGGCCAGGGGTGAGCAGTTCTTC.

The V gene is TRBV5-6, the J gene TRBJ2-7; 9 bases agree with TRBD1. Unmatched junction bases numbered 6, after V lost 2 bases and J lost 9 bases. Germline-derived CDR1 and CDR2 are SGHDT and YYEEEE. This CDR3 has 13 residues. As DNA, the CDR3 is TGTGCCAGCAGCTTCCGGGACAGGGCAGCGCAGTACTTC. Protein: CASSFRDRAAQYF. The full variable domain, completed using reference TRBV5-6 and TRBJ2-7, is DAGVTQSPTHLIKTRGQQVTLRCSPKSGHDTVSWYQQALGQGPQFIFQYYEEEERQRGNFPDRFSGHQFPNYSSELNVNALLLGDSALYLCASSFRDRAAQYFGPGTRLTVT.

This clonotype was observed a few times. The chain couples TRBV12-3 or TRBV12-4 to TRBJ2-6; D ambiguous. The CDR3 totals 15 residues. The germline V and J ends were trimmed by 5 bases and 3 bases, with 11 bases remaining between them. The CDR3 sequence: CASSTAILGANVLTF. CDR3 sequence (DNA): TGTGCCAGCAGTACCGCTATCCTTGGGGCCAACGTCCTGACTTTC.